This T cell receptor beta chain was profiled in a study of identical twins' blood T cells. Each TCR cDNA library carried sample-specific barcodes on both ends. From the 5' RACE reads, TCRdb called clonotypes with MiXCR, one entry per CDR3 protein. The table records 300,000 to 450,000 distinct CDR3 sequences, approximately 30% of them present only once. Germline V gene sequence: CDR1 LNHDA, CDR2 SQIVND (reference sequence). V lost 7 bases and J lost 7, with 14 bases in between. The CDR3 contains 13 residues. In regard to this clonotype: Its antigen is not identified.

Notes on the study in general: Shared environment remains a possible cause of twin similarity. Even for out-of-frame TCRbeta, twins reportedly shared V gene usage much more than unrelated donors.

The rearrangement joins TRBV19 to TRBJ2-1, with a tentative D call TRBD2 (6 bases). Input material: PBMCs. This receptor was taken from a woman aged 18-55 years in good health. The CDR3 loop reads CASTPGGSNEQFF. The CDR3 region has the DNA TGTGCCAGTACTCCTGGGGGGTCAAATGAGCAGTTCTTC.